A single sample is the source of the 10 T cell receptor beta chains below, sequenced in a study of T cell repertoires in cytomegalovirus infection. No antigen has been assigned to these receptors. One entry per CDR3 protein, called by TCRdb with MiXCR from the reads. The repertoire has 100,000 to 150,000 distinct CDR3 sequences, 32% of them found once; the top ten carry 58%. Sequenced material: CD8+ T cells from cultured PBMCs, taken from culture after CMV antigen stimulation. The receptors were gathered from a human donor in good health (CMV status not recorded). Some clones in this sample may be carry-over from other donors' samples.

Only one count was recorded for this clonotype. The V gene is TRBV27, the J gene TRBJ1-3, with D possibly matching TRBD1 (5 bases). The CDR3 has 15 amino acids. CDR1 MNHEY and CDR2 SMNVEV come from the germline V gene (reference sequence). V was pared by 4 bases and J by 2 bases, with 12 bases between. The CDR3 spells CASSSSEGPGNTIYF. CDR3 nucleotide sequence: TGTGCCAGCAGTTCTTCTGAGGGACCTGGAAACACCATATATTTT.

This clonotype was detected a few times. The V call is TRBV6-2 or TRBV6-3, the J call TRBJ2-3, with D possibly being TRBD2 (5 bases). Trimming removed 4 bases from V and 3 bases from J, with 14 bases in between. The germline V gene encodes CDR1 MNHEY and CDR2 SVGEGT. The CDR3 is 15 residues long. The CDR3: CASSSYGESTDTQYF. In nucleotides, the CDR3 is TGTGCCAGCAGTTCGTACGGGGAAAGTACAGATACGCAGTATTTT.

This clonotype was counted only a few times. The CDR3 loop reads CSVWTGTGVKYF. The CDR3 nucleotides are TGCAGCGTTTGGACCGGGACAGGGGTGAAGTACTTC. The J gene is TRBJ2-7, the V gene TRBV29-1, with 10 bases aligning to TRBD1. Germline values: CDR1 SQVTM, CDR2 ANQGSEA. The CDR3 covers 12 residues. V was clipped by 5 bases and J by 11 bases; unmatched bases: 9.

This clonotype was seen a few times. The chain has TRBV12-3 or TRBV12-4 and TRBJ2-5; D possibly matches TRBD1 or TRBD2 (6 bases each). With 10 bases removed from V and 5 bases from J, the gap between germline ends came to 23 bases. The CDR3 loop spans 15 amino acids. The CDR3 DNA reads TGTGCCACCAAGGGGGGACATCCCGATACGGAGACCCAGTACTTC. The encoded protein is CATKGGHPDTETQYF.

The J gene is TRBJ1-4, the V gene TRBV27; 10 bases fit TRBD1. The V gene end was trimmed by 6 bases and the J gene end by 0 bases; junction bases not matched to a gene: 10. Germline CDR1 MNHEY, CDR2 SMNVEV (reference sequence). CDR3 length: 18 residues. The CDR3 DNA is TGTGCCAGCAGGAGATGGGGACAGGGGACGACAACTAATGAAAAACTGTTTTTT. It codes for CASRRWGQGTTTNEKLFF.

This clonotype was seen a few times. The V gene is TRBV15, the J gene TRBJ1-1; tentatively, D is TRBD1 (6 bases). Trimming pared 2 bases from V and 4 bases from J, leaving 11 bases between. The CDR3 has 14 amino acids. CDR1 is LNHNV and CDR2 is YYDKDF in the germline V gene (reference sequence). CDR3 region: CATSRQGSSTEAFF. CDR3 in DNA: TGTGCCACCAGCAGACAGGGGTCAAGCACTGAAGCTTTCTTT.

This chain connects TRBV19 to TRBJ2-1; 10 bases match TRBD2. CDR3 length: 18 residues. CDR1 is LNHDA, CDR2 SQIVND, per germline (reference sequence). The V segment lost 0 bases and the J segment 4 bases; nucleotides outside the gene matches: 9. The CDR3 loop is CASSIEGATSGQYNEQFF. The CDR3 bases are TGTGCCAGTAGTATAGAGGGGGCGACTAGCGGGCAATACAATGAGCAGTTCTTC.

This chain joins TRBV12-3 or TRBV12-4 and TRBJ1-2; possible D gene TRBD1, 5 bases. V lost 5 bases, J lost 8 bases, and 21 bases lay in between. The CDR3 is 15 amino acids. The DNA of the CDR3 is TGTGCCAGCAGTCCAAAGGGACTCCCAAGGGAGGGCTACACCTTC. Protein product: CASSPKGLPREGYTF.

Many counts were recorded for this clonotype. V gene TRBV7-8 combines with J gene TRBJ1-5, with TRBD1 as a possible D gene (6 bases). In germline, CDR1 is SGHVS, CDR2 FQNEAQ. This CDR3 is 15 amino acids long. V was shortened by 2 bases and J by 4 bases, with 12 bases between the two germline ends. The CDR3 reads CASSLRQGKNQPQHF. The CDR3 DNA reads TGTGCCAGCAGCTTAAGGCAGGGGAAGAATCAGCCCCAGCATTTT.

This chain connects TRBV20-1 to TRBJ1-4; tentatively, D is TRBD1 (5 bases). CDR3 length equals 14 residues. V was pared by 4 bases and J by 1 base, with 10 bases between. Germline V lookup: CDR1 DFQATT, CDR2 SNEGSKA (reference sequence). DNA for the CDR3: TGCAGTGCTATAGGGACTCAAACTAATGAAAAACTGTTTTTT. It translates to CSAIGTQTNEKLFF.